The next 10 T cell receptor beta chains were all read from a single sample in a study of cytomegalovirus exposure and HLA in healthy donors. PCR used 60 Vbeta primers and 13 Jbeta primers. Profiling relied on immunoSEQ multiplex PCR, and the TCRdb table lists in-frame clones only, not all of them. The table lists 110,000 or so clones, 74% of them singletons. Sequencing was done on a sample of PBMCs. The receptors stem from a woman aged 45-60 years in good health and CMV-seropositive.

This clone was seen once. The rearrangement uses TRBV21-1 and TRBJ2-7; no DNA check was done on the table's D call, TRBD2. TRBV21-1 represents a pseudogene. The CDR3 contains 16 residues. This CDR3 is CANSKPRRLSSYEQYF. Here the CDR3 DNA reads TGTGCCAACAGCAAACCACGCCGACTGAGCTCCTACGAGCAGTACTTC.

This chain uses TRBV29-1 with TRBJ1-2; the D is unclear. The CDR3 extends over 12 amino acids. Germline values: CDR1 SQVTM, CDR2 ANQGSEA. The germline V and J ends were trimmed by 1 base and 9 bases, with 12 bases remaining between them. The chain's CDR3 is CSVEGVPGSYTF. CDR3 nucleotides: TGCAGCGTTGAAGGTGTCCCGGGAAGCTACACCTTC.

This clone was seen a single time. The genes are TRBV5-4 and TRBJ1-6; maybe TRBD1 (6 bases). The length of the CDR3 is 15 residues. Trimming removed 4 bases at V and 8 bases at J, with 16 bases between. The V gene's germline CDR1 is SGHNT and CDR2 YYREEE (reference sequence). Here the CDR3 reads CASSLRGGMDSPLHF. The CDR3 region has the DNA TGTGCCAGCAGCCTAAGAGGGGGTATGGATTCACCCCTCCACTTT.

The gene calls are TRBV10-3 and TRBJ2-7, with TRBD1 matching over 9 bases. The CDR3 spans 16 residues. J gave up 3 bases and V 6 bases, and 12 bases lay outside the gene matches. Germline lookup yields CDR1 ENHRY and CDR2 SYGVKD. CDR3 residues: CAISGTGLRLVYEQYF. The CDR3 DNA reads as TGTGCCATCAGCGGGACAGGGCTAAGGCTAGTCTACGAGCAGTACTTC.

V gene TRBV21-1 combines with J gene TRBJ1-2; the D segment call TRBD1 is taken from the table without a DNA check. TRBV21-1 is a pseudogene. The length of the CDR3 is 18 residues. DNA for the CDR3: TGTGCCAGCAGCGGCTACACCCGGGCTCCTTCAACCGACAGGAGCTACACCTTC. Translation gives CASSGYTRAPSTDRSYTF.

V is TRBV5-4 and J is TRBJ1-1, with 11 bases that match TRBD1. CDR3 length: 19 amino acids. Germline V lookup: CDR1 SGHNT, CDR2 YYREEE (reference sequence). The ends lost 4 bases at V and 0 bases at J; junction bases unmatched: 14. CDR3 protein: CASSREPHRTGGLNTEAFF. Here the CDR3 DNA reads TGTGCCAGCAGCCGCGAACCGCATAGGACAGGGGGCTTGAACACTGAAGCTTTCTTT.

In its sample, this clone was seen once. V is TRBV6-5 and J is TRBJ2-2; unclear D gene. Germline V gene data show CDR1 as MNHEY and CDR2 as SVGAGI. CDR3 length: 12 amino acids. The V end was cut by 10 bases, the J end by 6 bases, with 12 bases between. The CDR3 is CATVALSGELFF. The CDR3 coding sequence is TGTGCCACAGTGGCCCTCTCCGGGGAGCTGTTTTTT.

V gene TRBV29-1 combines with J gene TRBJ2-3, with a possible D match to TRBD1 (5 bases). CDR1 and CDR2 from the germline V gene are SQVTM and ANQGSEA. This CDR3 region has 15 residues. The V gene lost 4 bases and the J gene lost 2 bases, with 16 bases spanning the gap. CDR3 amino acids: CSVGPQGGYTDTQYF. CDR3 DNA: TGCAGCGTTGGTCCGCAGGGTGGGTACACAGATACGCAGTATTTT.

The genes are TRBV7-2 and TRBJ2-2, with D possibly TRBD1 on 5 matching bases. The CDR3 is 14 residues long. Germline V gene lookup returns CDR1 SGHTA and CDR2 FQGNSA. The V gene lost 6 bases and the J gene lost 1 base, with 9 bases spanning the gap. The CDR3 loop reads CASRRQMNTGELFF. The CDR3 nucleotides read TGTGCCAGCAGAAGACAGATGAACACCGGGGAGCTGTTTTTT.

There are a few counts of this clone. The genes are TRBV28 and TRBJ1-5; tentative D call: TRBD1 (6 bases). Germline values: CDR1 MDHEN, CDR2 SYDVKM. V gave up 6 bases and J gave up 6 bases, with 9 bases separating them. This CDR3 comprises 12 residues. The CDR3 region has the DNA TGTGCCAGCAGCCAGGGGTTTCAGCCCCAGCATTTT. Its protein is CASSQGFQPQHF.